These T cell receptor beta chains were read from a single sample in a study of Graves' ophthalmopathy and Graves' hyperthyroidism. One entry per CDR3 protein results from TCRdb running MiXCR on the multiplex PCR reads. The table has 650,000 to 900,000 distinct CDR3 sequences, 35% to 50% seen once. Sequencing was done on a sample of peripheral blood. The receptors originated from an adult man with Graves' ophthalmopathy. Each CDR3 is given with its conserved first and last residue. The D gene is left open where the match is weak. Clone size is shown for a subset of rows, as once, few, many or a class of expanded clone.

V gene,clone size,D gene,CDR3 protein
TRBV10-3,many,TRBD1,CAIGFPGQGSYGYTF
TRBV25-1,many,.,CASSDYRDPAGELFF
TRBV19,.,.,CASSRSGAAFQETQYF
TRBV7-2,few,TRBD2,CASSSGLAGWDQETQYF
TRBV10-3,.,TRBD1,CAISSTRDRGKDEAFF
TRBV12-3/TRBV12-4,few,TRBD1,CASSYGQGLTTEAFF
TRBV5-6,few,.,CASSLVKIYEQYF
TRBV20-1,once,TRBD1,CSLEGTGRRGTEAFF
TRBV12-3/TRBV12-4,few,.,CASSLLPKSYEQYF
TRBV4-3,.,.,CASSQDLVAEAFF
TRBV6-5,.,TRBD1,CASSYSPGQVYGYTF
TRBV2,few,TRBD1,CATRQGASYEQYF
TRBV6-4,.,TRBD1,CASSEGQGPGNTIYF
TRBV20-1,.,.,CSAKVEITGLGGTEAFF
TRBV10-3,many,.,CAISEDSNQPQHF
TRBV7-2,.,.,CASSPGQRGTGELFF
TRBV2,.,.,CASSLGAERYNSPLHF
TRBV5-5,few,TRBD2,CASSFPGRLAEEQYF
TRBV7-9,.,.,CASSSSAGENSPLHF
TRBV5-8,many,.,CASSLVGAANYGYTF
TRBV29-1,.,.,CSVGRGTAQETQYF
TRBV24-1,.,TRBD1,CATSEAGGAVWEETQHF
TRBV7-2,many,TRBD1,CASSELTGRPPQHF
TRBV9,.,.,CASSPQSGDYSYERYF
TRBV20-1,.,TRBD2,CSARDLWASGSNYEQYF
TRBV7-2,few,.,CASSVKTGSNQPQHF
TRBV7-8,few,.,CASSLTGPIIYSNQPQHF
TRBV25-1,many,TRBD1,CASRVPTGGEGYEQYF
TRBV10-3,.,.,CAITGDDSPLHF
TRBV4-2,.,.,CASSLYQGLEQYF
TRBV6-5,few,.,CASSLQGYDEQYF
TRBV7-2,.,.,CASSLARLEYEQYF
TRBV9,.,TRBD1,CASSVGGTGVTGELFF
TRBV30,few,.,CAWQGMSGYTF
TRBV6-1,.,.,CASSEAQQNSGNTIYF
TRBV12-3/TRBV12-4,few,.,CASSLVATYYGYTF
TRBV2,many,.,CASFQEEGSGANVLTF
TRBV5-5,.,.,CASIDTGKGDTEAFF
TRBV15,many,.,CATSGLSAGQNTEAFF
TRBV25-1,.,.,CASSDSADEKLFF
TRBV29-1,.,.,CSVSSAASTDTQYF
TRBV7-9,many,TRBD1,CASSLDRRGQAFF
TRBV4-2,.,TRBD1,CASSLNGQGEVGYTF
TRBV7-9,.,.,CASSPRATSYEQYF
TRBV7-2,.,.,CASSFLPGHLDSGANVLTF
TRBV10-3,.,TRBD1,CASRGTGQGLYQPQHF
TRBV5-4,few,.,CASSLSHSETNTEAFF
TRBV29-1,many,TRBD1,CSARTGPYEQYF
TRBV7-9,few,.,CASSQWAGLAPYEQYF
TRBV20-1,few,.,CSAHPNRGGTGELFF
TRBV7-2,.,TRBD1,CASSLARGQTEKLFF
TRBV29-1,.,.,CSVARPSRGSDTQYF
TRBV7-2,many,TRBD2,CASSSGLAGRSYF
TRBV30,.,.,CAWSVQQETQYF
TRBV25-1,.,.,CASSLGGTGTGELFF
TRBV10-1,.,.,CASSESVYEQYF
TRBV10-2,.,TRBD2,CAGTSATYEQYF
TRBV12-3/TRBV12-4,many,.,CASSFSAGQETQYF
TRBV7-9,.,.,CASSPTSLAGELFF
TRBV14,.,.,CASSQDFGRKNSPLHF